Listed below are T cell receptor beta chains from one sample, sequenced in a study of cytomegalovirus exposure and HLA in healthy donors. The assay was immunoSEQ multiplex PCR, and TCRdb's table has in-frame clones only and misses some. The data show some 130,000 clones, roughly 76% seen once. Sequenced material: PBMCs. These receptors were obtained from a woman aged 40-49 years in good health and CMV-seronegative. The CDR3 runs from the conserved cysteine through the conserved F or W. D genes are given only for firm matches. Some rows mark clone size as missing; the rest say once, few, many or name a class of expanded clone.

NA	TRBJ2-5	TRBD1	TRBV20-1	TGTTCAGGGGGCACAGAGACCCAGTACTTC	CSGGTETQYF
few	TRBJ1-1	NA	TRBV6-1	TGTGCCAGCAGTGAAGGGCGGGAAAGCGCAGAAGCTTTCTTT	CASSEGRESAEAFF
NA	TRBJ2-1	TRBD2	TRBV29-1	TGCAGCGTTGAAATAGCGGGGGGCCGGAAGCAGTTCTTC	CSVEIAGGRKQFF
NA	TRBJ2-1	NA	TRBV2	TGTGCCAGCAGCGGACATAACAGTAGCTCCTACAATGAGCAGTTCTTC	CASSGHNSSSYNEQFF
NA	TRBJ2-7	NA	TRBV2	TGTGCCAGCAGTGAGGGAGGTTACGAGCAGTACTTC	CASSEGGYEQYF
NA	TRBJ2-3	NA	TRBV27	TGTGCCAGCAGTTTAGGAGGGATCAAGGGTACGCAGTATTTT	CASSLGGIKGTQYF
NA	TRBJ2-3	TRBD1	TRBV28	TGTGCCAGCAGCCCCGGGACAGCTAGCACAGATACGCAGTATTTT	CASSPGTASTDTQYF
few	TRBJ2-1	TRBD2	TRBV10-3	TGTGCCACCCAGACTAGCGGGGTATCCAATGAGCAGTTCTTC	CATQTSGVSNEQFF
NA	TRBJ2-7	NA	TRBV6-1	TGTGCCAGCAGCCTCCGACAGGTAACGTCCTACGAGCAGTACTTC	CASSLRQVTSYEQYF
NA	TRBJ2-3	TRBD1	TRBV28	TGTGCCAGCAGTTCCCCTGGACAGGGCCACACAGATACGCAGTATTTT	CASSSPGQGHTDTQYF
NA	TRBJ1-1	NA	TRBV6-1	TGTGCCAGCAGTGAACTTGTGGCAACCTCTGAAGCTTTCTTT	CASSELVATSEAFF
NA	TRBJ1-1	NA	TRBV4-1	TGCGCCAGCAGCCAAGAACAGGTGGGGACTGAAGCTTTCTTT	CASSQEQVGTEAFF
NA	TRBJ2-5	TRBD1	TRBV27	TGTGCCAGCAGTTCGGTGGCGGAGGGACAGGGTCACGTAGAGACCCAGTACTTC	CASSSVAEGQGHVETQYF
NA	TRBJ1-2	NA	TRBV6-1	TGTGCCAGCAGCCGGGGACTCAGCGGAGGCTACACCTTC	CASSRGLSGGYTF
NA	TRBJ2-1	TRBD2	TRBV2	TGTGCCAGCAGAAGGACTAGCTGGCCCCCAGAGCAGTTCTTC	CASRRTSWPPEQFF
NA	TRBJ2-1	NA	TRBV18	TGTGCCAGCTCAAGACTAGAAAAAAACAATGAGCAGTTCTTC	CASSRLEKNNEQFF
NA	TRBJ1-2	TRBD1	TRBV12-5	TGTGCTAGTGGTTTAGCCGACAGGGTAAAAGGCTACACCTTC	CASGLADRVKGYTF
NA	TRBJ2-3	TRBD1	TRBV19	TGTGCCAGTAGTGTGGGACAGGGGGACACAGATACGCAGTATTTT	CASSVGQGDTDTQYF
NA	TRBJ2-7	TRBD1	TRBV29-1	TGCAGCGTTGAGGATGGGACAGACTTCGACGGGCAGTACTTC	CSVEDGTDFDGQYF
NA	TRBJ1-1	NA	TRBV6-5	TGTGCCAGCAGTTTGCACTCCCGGACAGCCGGGACTGAAGCTTTCTTT	CASSLHSRTAGTEAFF
NA	TRBJ2-3	NA	TRBV6-5	TGTGCCAGCAGTTACTCGGGGGGGGCGGGTGATACGCAGTATTTT	CASSYSGGAGDTQYF
NA	TRBJ2-1	NA	TRBV5-6	TGTGCCAGCAGCTTCGGGAGCTACAATGAGCAGTTCTTC	CASSFGSYNEQFF
NA	TRBJ1-1	NA	TRBV4-1	TGCGCCAGCAGCCCAATAGGGGATATGAACACTGAAGCTTTCTTT	CASSPIGDMNTEAFF
few	TRBJ2-2	TRBD1	TRBV4-1	TGCGCCAGCAGCCAATTAATTTGGACAGGGGCCATCGGGGAGCTGTTTTTT	CASSQLIWTGAIGELFF